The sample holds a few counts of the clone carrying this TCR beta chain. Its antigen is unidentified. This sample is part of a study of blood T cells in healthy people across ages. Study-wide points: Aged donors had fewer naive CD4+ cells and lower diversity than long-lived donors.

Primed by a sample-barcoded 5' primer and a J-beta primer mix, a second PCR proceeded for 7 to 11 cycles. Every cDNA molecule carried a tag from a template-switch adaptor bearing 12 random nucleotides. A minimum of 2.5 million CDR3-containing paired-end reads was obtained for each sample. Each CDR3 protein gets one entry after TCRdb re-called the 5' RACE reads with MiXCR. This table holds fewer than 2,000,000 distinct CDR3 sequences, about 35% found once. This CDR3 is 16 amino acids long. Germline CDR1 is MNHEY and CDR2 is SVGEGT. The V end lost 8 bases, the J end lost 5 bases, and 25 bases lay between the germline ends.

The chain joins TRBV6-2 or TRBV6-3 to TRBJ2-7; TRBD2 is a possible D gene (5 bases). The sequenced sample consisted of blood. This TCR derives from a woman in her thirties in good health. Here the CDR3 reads CASLDAAPTGMNEQYF. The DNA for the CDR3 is TGTGCCAGCCTTGACGCAGCTCCGACGGGGATGAACGAGCAGTACTTC.